This record covers a single TCR beta chain. This specimen belongs to a study of glioma-infiltrating T cells after dendritic cell vaccination. The CDR3 loop spans 14 amino acids. The germline CDR1 and CDR2 sequences are GTSNPN and SVGIG (reference sequence). V lost 2 bases, J lost 5 bases, and 10 bases lay in between. Produced via immunoSEQ multiplex PCR; TCRdb's table is partial and in-frame only. The sample consists of 55,000 to 75,000 clones, around 81% of them appearing once. Sample: blood, taken before dendritic cell vaccination. V gene TRBV30 combines with J gene TRBJ1-6; the D is unclear. This TCR was sampled from a human donor with glioblastoma. The CDR3 loop reads CAWSSGQDNSPLHF. DNA for the CDR3: TGTGCCTGGAGTAGCGGGCAGGATAATTCACCCCTCCACTTT.